This T cell receptor (beta chain) emerged from a study of T cell repertoires in cytomegalovirus infection. For the study at large: The public TCR beta signatures pointed to both CMV infection and matching HLA type.

Germline CDR1 reads MDHEN; CDR2 reads SYDVKM. There are 15 residues in the CDR3. Trimming cost V 3 bases and J 14 bases; bases outside gene matches: 14. This clonotype was found a few times. As yet, its antigen is unknown. TCRdb re-called the reads through MiXCR, storing one row per CDR3 protein. The sample consists of approximately 630,000 distinct CDR3 sequences, 20% to 30% of them appearing once. The study's findings and limits: CMV-specific TCR beta clonotypes restricted by HLA-C dominated the ex vivo response. Cumulative public TCR beta family frequency identified carriers of CMV plus the relevant HLA.

The sequencing sample was made of CD8+ T cells from PBMCs. This clonotype originated in a human donor in good health (CMV status not recorded). Some clones in this sample may be carry-over from other donors' samples. The V and J genes are TRBV28 and TRBJ2-1, with TRBD2 identical over 9 bases. The CDR3 region has the DNA TGTGCCAGCAGTTTTCGAGCGGGGGGCCCTCATGTTGAGTTCTTC. This codes for CASSFRAGGPHVEFF.